One sample yielded the 11 T cell receptor beta chains listed below, sequenced in a study of blood T cell repertoires in COVID-19. Sequencing used immunoSEQ multiplex PCR; TCRdb keeps in-frame clones, though not all of them. The table has just over 250,000 clones, about 89% seen once. Sequenced material: peripheral blood. These receptors were taken from a man aged 40-50 years who had recovered from COVID-19.

V and J are TRBV7-3 and TRBJ2-3; a weak D match, TRBD2 (6 bases). The ends were cut back, 0 bases at V and 4 bases at J, with 14 bases in the middle. The CDR3 spans 16 residues. Germline CDR1 reads SGHTA; CDR2 reads FQGTGA. The CDR3 sequence is CASSLTSGTGADTQYF. CDR3 DNA: TGTGCCAGCAGCTTAACGAGCGGTACGGGGGCAGATACGCAGTATTTT.

V and J are TRBV5-1 and TRBJ2-3; 9 bases fit TRBD2. The germline gives CDR1 SGHRS, CDR2 YFSETQ. The CDR3 totals 15 residues. With 8 bases clipped from V and 0 bases from J, the junction kept 7 bases outside the gene matches. As DNA, the CDR3 is TGCGCCAGTTCGACTAGCGGTGCTAGCACAGATACGCAGTATTTT. Its protein product is CASSTSGASTDTQYF.

The CDR3 here is CASSLYGRESTDTQYF. The CDR3 region has the DNA TGTGCCAGCAGCTTATATGGGCGGGAAAGCACAGATACGCAGTATTTT. The chain combines TRBV11-2 with TRBJ2-3; D is possibly TRBD2 (6 bases). The CDR3 totals 16 residues. Germline V CDR1 and CDR2: SGHAT, FQNNGV. Between the trimmed V and J ends, which lost 2 bases and 0 bases, there was a span of 12 bases.

The CDR3 protein is CASSRRGLAGGDEQYF. The CDR3 DNA follows: TGTGCCAGCAGCCGCCGGGGACTAGCGGGGGGCGACGAGCAGTACTTC. The rearrangement links TRBV3-1 (or the pseudogene TRBV3-2) to TRBJ2-7, with TRBD2 identical over 15 bases. This CDR3 is built from 16 residues. V lost 4 bases to trimming and J lost 5 bases; unmatched junction nucleotides: 6. Looked up from germline, CDR1 is LGHDT and CDR2 is YNNKEL (reference sequence).

The rearrangement uses TRBV18 and TRBJ2-5, with 7 nucleotides matching TRBD1. Losses at the gene ends were 3 bases for V and 4 bases for J; bases not matched to a gene: 11. CDR1 KGHSH and CDR2 LQKENI come from the germline V gene. The CDR3 extends over 16 amino acids. Written as DNA, the CDR3 is TGTGCCAGCTCACCCCTAAACAGGGGTAATTTAGAGACCCAGTACTTC. This encodes CASSPLNRGNLETQYF.

This chain connects TRBV7-9 to TRBJ1-4, with D hard to call. Germline values: CDR1 SEHNR, CDR2 FQNEAQ (reference sequence). The CDR3 has 13 residues. V was shortened by 3 bases and J by 8 bases, with 10 bases between the two germline ends. The CDR3 bases are TGTGCCAGCAGCTTTTCGGTCGTGGAAAAACTGTTTTTT. Translation: CASSFSVVEKLFF.

J is TRBJ1-6 and V is TRBV27, with a tentative D call TRBD1 (5 bases). The CDR3 extends over 14 amino acids. Trimming stripped 4 bases from V and 7 bases from J, with 11 bases between. In germline, CDR1 is MNHEY, CDR2 SMNVEV (reference sequence). CDR3 nucleotides: TGTGCCAGCAGTTGGTTGCGGGGGAATTCACCCCTCCACTTT. Protein product: CASSWLRGNSPLHF.

The chain recombines TRBV19 with TRBJ2-5, with 12 bases that match TRBD2. The V gene end was trimmed by 4 bases and the J gene end by 0 bases; junction bases not matched to a gene: 3. CDR1 is LNHDA, CDR2 SQIVND, per germline (reference sequence). The CDR3 is 16 residues long. The CDR3 DNA follows: TGTGCCAGTAGTAGAACTAGCGGGGGGTACCAAGAGACCCAGTACTTC. It yields the protein CASSRTSGGYQETQYF.

The chain links TRBV5-6 to TRBJ2-2; a weak D match, TRBD2 (6 bases). Germline-derived CDR1 and CDR2 are SGHDT and YYEEEE. The CDR3 loop spans 15 amino acids. The V end was cut by 5 bases, the J end by 4 bases, with 15 bases between. The CDR3 sequence is CASRRRGDVTGELFF. The CDR3 nucleotides read TGTGCCAGCAGAAGGCGCGGGGACGTCACCGGGGAGCTGTTTTTT. The variable domain in full, with the rest retrieved from reference TRBV5-6 and TRBJ2-2, is DAGVTQSPTHLIKTRGQQVTLRCSPKSGHDTVSWYQQALGQGPQFIFQYYEEEERQRGNFPDRFSGHQFPNYSSELNVNALLLGDSALYLCASRRRGDVTGELFFGEGSRLTVL.

The CDR3 nucleotides are TGTGCCAGCAGTTTGCGGTATCGGGGGGCTATATACGAGCAGTACTTC. Translation: CASSLRYRGAIYEQYF. V and J are TRBV27 and TRBJ2-7; D is possibly TRBD2 (7 bases). V was pared by 3 bases and J by 4 bases, with 19 bases between. CDR3 length equals 16 residues. Germline lookup yields CDR1 MNHEY and CDR2 SMNVEV (reference sequence).

The rearrangement links TRBV11-2 to TRBJ1-1, with D perhaps matching TRBD1 (5 bases). The germline V gene encodes CDR1 SGHAT and CDR2 FQNNGV. Trimming took off 5 bases at V and 3 bases at J, with 16 bases between the two ends. The CDR3 runs 15 residues. CDR3 DNA: TGTGCCAGCAGCCCGGCAGGGTACGTTGACACTGAAGCTTTCTTT. This codes for CASSPAGYVDTEAFF.